This TCR beta chain was identified in a study of regulatory T cells in long-lasting Graves disease. Findings and caveats of the study: Lower TCR diversity was seen in persistent Graves' patients than in newly diagnosed ones.

The CDR3 length is 15 residues. Germline V gene sequence: CDR1 LNHNV, CDR2 YYDKDF (reference sequence). Trimming left V 5 bases short and J 3 bases short, with 14 bases between. The time point denotes: newly diagnosed GD, antithyroid drugs for less than 3 months. PBMC-extracted RNA yielded the TCR library. Staff took approximately 8.7 milliliters of peripheral blood and put it into EDTA tubes. This clonotype was found many times. What it binds is unknown. CDR3-region Arm-PCR and iRepertoire HTBI primers produced the TCR beta libraries. Each CDR3 protein is one row after TCRdb ran MiXCR on the multiplex PCR reads. In the table there are 350,000 to 500,000 distinct CDR3 sequences, 14% of which are singletons. The same data also went into a second study, on T cells in Graves' hyperthyroidism and ophthalmopathy. As that report states: Patients aged 18 to 65 had newly diagnosed hyperthyroidism lasting under 2 months. The HTBI primer set served for first-round RT-PCR of the TCR CDR3.

The specimen comprised peripheral blood mononuclear cells (PBMCs), sampled at new diagnosis, from a patient treated with antithyroid drugs. V and J are TRBV15 and TRBJ1-5; D is possibly TRBD1 (5 bases). The receptor was isolated from a woman between 50 and 59 years old with Graves disease. CDR3 coding DNA: TGTGCCACCAGCCCCTCGAGGGACTACAATCAGCCCCAGCATTTT. Its translation: CATSPSRDYNQPQHF.